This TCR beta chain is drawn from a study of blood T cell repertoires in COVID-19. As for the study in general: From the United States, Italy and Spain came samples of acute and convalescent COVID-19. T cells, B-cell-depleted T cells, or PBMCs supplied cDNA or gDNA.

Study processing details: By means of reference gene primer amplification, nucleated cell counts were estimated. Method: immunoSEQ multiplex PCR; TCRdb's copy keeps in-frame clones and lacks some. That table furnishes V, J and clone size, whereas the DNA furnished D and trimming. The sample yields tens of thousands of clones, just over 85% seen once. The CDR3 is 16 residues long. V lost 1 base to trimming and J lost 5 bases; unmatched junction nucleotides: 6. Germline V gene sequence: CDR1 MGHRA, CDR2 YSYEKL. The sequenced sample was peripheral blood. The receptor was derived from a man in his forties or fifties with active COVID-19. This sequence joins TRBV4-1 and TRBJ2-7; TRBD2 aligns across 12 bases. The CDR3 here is CASSQGRTSGENEQYF. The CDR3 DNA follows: TGCGCCAGCAGCCAAGGACGGACTAGCGGGGAAAACGAGCAGTACTTC.